The entry that follows covers one T cell receptor (beta chain) sequence. V shed 0 bases and J shed 2 bases, with 9 bases lying between them. The germline gives CDR1 KGHDR, CDR2 SFDVKD. This CDR3 comprises 15 residues. The data derive from a study of blood T cell repertoires in COVID-19. Overall study: Acute and convalescent COVID-19 samples came from the United States, Italy and Spain. PBMCs, B-cell-depleted T cells, or T cells were the source of the cDNA or gDNA that made up the material.

Authors' processing steps: Amplified reference gene primers provided the basis for estimating nucleated cell counts. TCRdb's table, derived via immunoSEQ multiplex PCR, lists solely in-frame clones and lacks some. That table gives V, J and clone size, and the DNA gave D and trimming. Of over 200,000 clones in the sample, around nine tenths were seen once. V and J are TRBV24-1 and TRBJ2-5; no clear D. The receptor was derived from a woman aged 60-70 years with acute or convalescent COVID-19. Sequencing input: peripheral blood. This CDR3 is CATSDLVLQQETQYF. CDR3 nucleotide sequence: TGTGCCACCAGTGATTTGGTCTTACAGCAAGAGACCCAGTACTTC.